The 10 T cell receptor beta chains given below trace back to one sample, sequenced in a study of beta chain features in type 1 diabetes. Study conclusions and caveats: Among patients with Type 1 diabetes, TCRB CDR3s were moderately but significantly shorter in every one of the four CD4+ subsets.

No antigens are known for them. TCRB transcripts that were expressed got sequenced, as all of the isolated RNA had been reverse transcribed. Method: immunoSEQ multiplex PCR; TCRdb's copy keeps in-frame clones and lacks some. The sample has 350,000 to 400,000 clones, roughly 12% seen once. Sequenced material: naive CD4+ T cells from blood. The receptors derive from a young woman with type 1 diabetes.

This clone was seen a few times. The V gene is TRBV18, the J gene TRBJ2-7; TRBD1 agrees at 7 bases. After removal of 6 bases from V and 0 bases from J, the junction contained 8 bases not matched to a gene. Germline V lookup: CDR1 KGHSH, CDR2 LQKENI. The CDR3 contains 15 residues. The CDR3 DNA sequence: TGTGCCAGCTCGGGGAAGACAGGGAGCTCCTACGAGCAGTACTTC. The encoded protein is CASSGKTGSSYEQYF.

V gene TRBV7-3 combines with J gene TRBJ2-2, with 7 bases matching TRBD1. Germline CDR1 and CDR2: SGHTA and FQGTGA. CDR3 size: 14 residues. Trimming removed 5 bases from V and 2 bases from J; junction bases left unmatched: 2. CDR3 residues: CASSRQGNTGELFF. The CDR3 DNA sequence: TGTGCCAGCAGCCGACAGGGTAACACCGGGGAGCTGTTTTTT.

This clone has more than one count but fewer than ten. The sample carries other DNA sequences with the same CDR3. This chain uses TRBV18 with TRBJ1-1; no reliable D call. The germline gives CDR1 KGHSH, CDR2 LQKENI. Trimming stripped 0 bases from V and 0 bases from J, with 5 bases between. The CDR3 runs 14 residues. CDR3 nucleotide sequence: TGTGCCAGCTCACCACCCTCCGTGAACACTGAAGCTTTCTTT. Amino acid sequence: CASSPPSVNTEAFF.

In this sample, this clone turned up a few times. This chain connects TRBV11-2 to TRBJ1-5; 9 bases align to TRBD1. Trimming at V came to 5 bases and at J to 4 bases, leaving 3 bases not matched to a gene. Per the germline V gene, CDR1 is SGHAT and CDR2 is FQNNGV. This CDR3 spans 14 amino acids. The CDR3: CASSPGTGNQPQHF. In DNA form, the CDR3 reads TGTGCCAGCAGCCCAGGGACAGGGAATCAGCCCCAGCATTTT. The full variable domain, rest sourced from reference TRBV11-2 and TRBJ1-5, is EAGVAQSPRYKIIEKRQSVAFWCNPISGHATLYWYQQILGQGPKLLIQFQNNGVVDDSQLPKDRFSAERLKGVDSTLKIQPAKLEDSAVYLCASSPGTGNQPQHFGDGTRLSIL.

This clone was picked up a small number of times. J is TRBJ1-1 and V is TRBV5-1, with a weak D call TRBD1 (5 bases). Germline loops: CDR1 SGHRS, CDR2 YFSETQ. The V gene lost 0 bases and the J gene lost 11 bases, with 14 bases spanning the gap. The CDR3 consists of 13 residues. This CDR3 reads CASSLGDFLEAFF. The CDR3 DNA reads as TGCGCCAGCAGCTTGGGGGACTTTCTCGAGGCTTTCTTT.

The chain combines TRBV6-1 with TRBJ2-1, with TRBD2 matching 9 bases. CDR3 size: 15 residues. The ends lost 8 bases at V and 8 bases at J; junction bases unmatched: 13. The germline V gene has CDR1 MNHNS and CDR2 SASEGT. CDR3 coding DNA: TGTGCCAGCCAGACCACCGGGACTAGCTTCGATGAGCAGTTCTTC. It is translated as CASQTTGTSFDEQFF.

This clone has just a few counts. CDR3 protein: CASSQEAGSFGGEQYF. DNA for the CDR3: TGCGCCAGCAGCCAAGAAGCGGGAAGTTTTGGAGGCGAGCAGTACTTC. The V and J genes are TRBV4-1 and TRBJ2-7; 7 bases are a match to TRBD2. J lost 6 bases, V lost 0 bases, and 11 bases had no gene match. This CDR3 is built from 16 residues. Germline values: CDR1 MGHRA, CDR2 YSYEKL.

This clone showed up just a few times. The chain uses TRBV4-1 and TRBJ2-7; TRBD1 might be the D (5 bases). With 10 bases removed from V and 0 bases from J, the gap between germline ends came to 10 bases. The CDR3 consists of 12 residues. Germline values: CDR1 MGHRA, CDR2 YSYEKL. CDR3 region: CANVRVSYEQYF. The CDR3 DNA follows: TGCGCCAACGTCAGGGTCTCCTACGAGCAGTACTTC.

The CDR3 DNA is TGTGCCAGCTCACCTCTACAGGACGGCGGCTACACCTTC. Translating it yields CASSPLQDGGYTF. V and J are TRBV18 and TRBJ1-2, with a tentative D call TRBD1 (5 bases). Trimming stripped 3 bases from V and 8 bases from J, with 13 bases between. Per germline, CDR1 KGHSH and CDR2 LQKENI. This CDR3 comprises 13 residues.

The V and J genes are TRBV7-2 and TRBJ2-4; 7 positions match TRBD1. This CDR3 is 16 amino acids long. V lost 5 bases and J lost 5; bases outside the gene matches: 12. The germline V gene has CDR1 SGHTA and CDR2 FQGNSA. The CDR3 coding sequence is TGTGCCAGCAGCCGCCGGGACAGCGAGGGCCAAAACATTCAGTACTTC. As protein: CASSRRDSEGQNIQYF.